Each of the 15 T cell receptor beta chains below was sequenced from the same sample in a study of T cell changes during pregnancy in multiple sclerosis. The method was immunoSEQ multiplex PCR; TCRdb's version includes in-frame clones alone and lacks a portion of them. The repertoire holds 85,000 to 90,000 clones, with approximately 95% as singletons. The sample was peripheral blood, taken after pregnancy. The receptors stem from a female donor in good health, enrolled as a control in a pregnancy study.

This clone was detected only a few times. The genes are TRBV19 and TRBJ1-4; 11 bases are a match to TRBD1. This CDR3 is 15 amino acids long. CDR1 is LNHDA, CDR2 SQIVND, per germline (reference sequence). V trimming: 5 bases; J trimming: 7 bases; junction bases outside the gene matches: 6. The CDR3 is CASSGQGAGGEKLFF. Written as DNA, the CDR3 is TGTGCCAGTAGTGGACAGGGGGCAGGAGGTGAAAAACTGTTTTTT.

V gene TRBV13 combines with J gene TRBJ2-7; 7 nucleotides align to TRBD1. V was clipped by 5 bases and J by 6 bases; unmatched bases: 7. CDR1 PRHDT and CDR2 FYEKMQ come from the germline V gene (reference sequence). The CDR3 runs 13 residues. CDR3 nucleotide sequence: TGTGCCAGCAGCGCTGGGACAGCCGTCGAGCAGTACTTC. Translated: CASSAGTAVEQYF. The whole variable domain, remainder taken from reference TRBV13 and TRBJ2-7, is AAGVIQSPRHLIKEKRETATLKCYPIPRHDTVYWYQQGPGQDPQFLISFYEKMQSDKGSIPDRFSAQQFSDYHSELNMSSLELGDSALYFCASSAGTAVEQYFGPGTRLTVT.

In DNA form, the CDR3 reads TGTGCCAGCAGCTTTAGGGGAGGCACCGGGGAGCTGTTTTTT. Amino acid sequence: CASSFRGGTGELFF. V usage is TRBV5-4 and J usage is TRBJ2-2; D may be TRBD2 (6 bases). Germline V gene data show CDR1 as SGHNT and CDR2 as YYREEE (reference sequence). With 2 bases removed from V and 4 bases from J, the gap between germline ends came to 9 bases. The CDR3 extends over 14 amino acids.

V gene TRBV7-8 combines with J gene TRBJ2-5; the match to TRBD2 covers 12 bases. Germline trimming cut 5 bases from V and 4 bases from J; bases unmatched to any gene: 5. The V gene's germline CDR1 is SGHVS and CDR2 FQNEAQ. The CDR3 is 15 residues long. The CDR3 here is CASSPTSGRGETQYF. In DNA form, the CDR3 reads TGTGCCAGCAGCCCGACTAGCGGGAGAGGAGAGACCCAGTACTTC.

The chain carries TRBV28 and TRBJ1-4, with 9 bases fitting TRBD1. V lost 1 base to trimming and J lost 7 bases; unmatched junction nucleotides: 7. There are 16 residues in the CDR3. Per the germline V gene, CDR1 is MDHEN and CDR2 is SYDVKM. This CDR3 reads CASSLSGQGLGEKLFF. The CDR3 bases are TGTGCCAGCAGTTTATCCGGACAGGGGCTAGGTGAAAAACTGTTTTTT.

V is TRBV7-2 and J is TRBJ1-1; TRBD1 might be the D (5 bases). V gave up 3 bases and J gave up 4 bases, with 9 bases separating them. The CDR3 is made up of 13 amino acids. From germline, CDR1 is SGHTA and CDR2 FQGNSA. The DNA of the CDR3 is TGTGCCAGCAGCTTGGGGGGAGGCACTGAAGCTTTCTTT. This gives the protein CASSLGGGTEAFF. The full variable domain, completed using reference TRBV7-2 and TRBJ1-1, is GAGVSQSPSNKVTEKGKDVELRCDPISGHTALYWYRQSLGQGLEFLIYFQGNSAPDKSGLPSDRFSAERTGGSVSTLTIQRTQQEDSAVYLCASSLGGGTEAFFGQGTRLTVV.

The CDR3 sequence is CSVTSSRQDRGFGRTGELFF. The DNA of the CDR3 is TGCAGCGTCACCTCAAGTCGGCAGGACAGGGGGTTTGGAAGAACCGGGGAGCTGTTTTTT. This rearrangement joins TRBV29-1 to TRBJ2-2; 10 bases map to TRBD1. Trimming at V came to 6 bases and at J to 5 bases, leaving 24 bases not matched to a gene. CDR1 and CDR2 (germline): SQVTM, ANQGSEA. This CDR3 contains 20 residues.

V gene TRBV27 combines with J gene TRBJ1-5; D ambiguous. Trimming took off 2 bases at V and 4 bases at J, with 12 bases between the two ends. CDR3 size: 15 residues. Germline V gene lookup returns CDR1 MNHEY and CDR2 SMNVEV (reference sequence). This CDR3 is CASSLRMNGNQPQHF. The DNA of the CDR3 is TGTGCCAGCAGTTTACGGATGAACGGGAATCAGCCCCAGCATTTT.

The rearrangement joins TRBV5-1 to TRBJ2-1, with a weak D call TRBD1 (5 bases). The CDR3 has 15 residues. Trimming left V 6 bases short and J 2 bases short, with 15 bases between. CDR1 is SGHRS, CDR2 YFSETQ, per germline. The DNA for the CDR3 is TGCGCCAGCACCTACAGGCCGTCCACCTACAATGAGCAGTTCTTC. Its protein is CASTYRPSTYNEQFF.

The gene calls are TRBV18 and TRBJ2-2; tentative D call: TRBD2 (5 bases). The CDR3 spans 16 residues. V was cut by 3 bases and J by 4 bases, with 15 bases left in between. Germline values: CDR1 KGHSH, CDR2 LQKENI. The DNA of the CDR3 is TGTGCCAGCTCACCGGAGGCCAGGAGTGTCACCGGGGAGCTGTTTTTT. This gives the protein CASSPEARSVTGELFF.

The V gene is TRBV7-2, the J gene TRBJ1-1; the match to TRBD1 covers 9 bases. The CDR3 extends over 14 amino acids. Germline values: CDR1 SGHTA, CDR2 FQGNSA. V was clipped by 2 bases and J by 3 bases; unmatched bases: 1. CDR3 sequence reads: CASSLTGGDTEAFF. The CDR3 nucleotides read TGTGCCAGCAGCTTAACAGGGGGCGACACTGAAGCTTTCTTT.

The rearrangement uses TRBV10-3 and TRBJ1-1, with 9 bases lining up with TRBD1. Germline-derived CDR1 and CDR2 are ENHRY and SYGVKD. V was pared by 6 bases and J by 4 bases, with 3 bases of the junction left unmatched. The CDR3 has 13 residues. For the CDR3, the DNA is TGTGCCATCAGATTGACAGGGGGCACTGAAGCTTTCTTT. Its protein product is CAIRLTGGTEAFF.

The chain couples TRBV6-6 to TRBJ2-5, with D uncertain. The CDR3 covers 11 residues. Trimming cost V 6 bases and J 9 bases, with 11 bases left between them. CDR1 is MNHNY, CDR2 SVGAGI, per germline (reference sequence). The CDR3 DNA sequence: TGTGCCAGCAGATACCAAGGAGCCCAGTACTTC. As protein: CASRYQGAQYF.

The V gene is TRBV15, the J gene TRBJ2-5; D is uncertain. The ends were cut back, 0 bases at V and 2 bases at J, with 10 bases in the middle. The length of the CDR3 is 15 residues. Germline V gene sequence: CDR1 LNHNV, CDR2 YYDKDF (reference sequence). For the CDR3, the DNA is TGTGCCACCAGCAGAGATCCCAGCGTTCAAGAGACCCAGTACTTC. Protein sequence: CATSRDPSVQETQYF.

This clone has a single count. The V call is TRBV27, the J call TRBJ2-7; TRBD2 might be the D (5 bases). Germline CDR1 reads MNHEY; CDR2 reads SMNVEV (reference sequence). There are 15 residues in the CDR3. V was trimmed by 7 bases and J by 3 bases, leaving 19 bases between them. The CDR3 spells CASTSGTGKYYEQYF. The CDR3 nucleotides read TGTGCCAGCACCAGTGGTACGGGGAAGTACTACGAGCAGTACTTC.